The table lists the clone carrying this T cell receptor (beta chain) with a few counts. Amplification used 60 Vbeta primers and 13 Jbeta primers. Sequencing was performed with immunoSEQ multiplex PCR; in TCRdb, only in-frame clones are kept and a portion is missing. The profile shows around 120,000 clones, 80% of them singletons. The CDR3 consists of 15 residues. V gave up 2 bases and J gave up 5 bases, with 18 bases separating them. Germline V gene lookup returns CDR1 GTSNPN and CDR2 SVGIG (reference sequence). This sample is drawn from a study of cytomegalovirus exposure and HLA in healthy donors. Source material: PBMCs. The clonotype originates from a man aged 30-40 years in good health and CMV-seronegative. The chain employs TRBV30 and TRBJ1-1, with D tentatively TRBD1 (6 bases). CDR3 sequence: CAWSWGGTPGTEAFF. The CDR3, as DNA: TGTGCCTGGAGTTGGGGAGGGACACCGGGGACTGAAGCTTTCTTT.